The 24 T cell receptor beta chains listed next were all sequenced from one sample in a study of cytomegalovirus exposure and HLA in healthy donors. Primers: 60 Vbeta forward and 13 Jbeta reverse. Some clones are missing from TCRdb's copy, which holds only in-frame ones; the method was immunoSEQ multiplex PCR. The profile shows hundreds of thousands of clones, approximately 88% of them singletons. What was sequenced was PBMCs. Receptor source: a boy younger than 10 in good health and CMV-seronegative.

This clone was seen only a few times. The chain joins TRBV7-3 to TRBJ1-1; 10 bases are a match to TRBD1. The CDR3 has 13 residues. CDR1 is SGHTA, CDR2 FQGTGA, per germline. Germline trimming cut 6 bases from V and 4 bases from J; bases unmatched to any gene: 2. For the CDR3, the DNA is TGTGCCAGCAGTTGGACAGGGGGCACTGAAGCTTTCTTT. This encodes CASSWTGGTEAFF.

The rearrangement joins TRBV4-2 to TRBJ1-1; the D is unclear. Germline CDR1 LGHNA, CDR2 YNFKEQ. V lost 2 bases and J 3 bases, leaving 4 bases between the germline ends. This CDR3 has 12 residues. The CDR3 DNA reads as TGTGCCAGCAGCCAATCTTACACTGAAGCTTTCTTT. Translated: CASSQSYTEAFF.

CDR3 DNA: TGTGCCAGTAGTACTTACGGGACAGTTTACGAGCAGTACTTC. It is translated as CASSTYGTVYEQYF. The chain links TRBV19 to TRBJ2-7; TRBD1 matches at 7 bases. This CDR3 has 14 amino acids. Trimming removed 4 bases from V and 4 bases from J; junction bases left unmatched: 7. Germline CDR1 LNHDA, CDR2 SQIVND (reference sequence).

This sequence joins TRBV12-2 and TRBJ1-1; TRBD1 is taken as the D call from the table, unchecked against the DNA. TRBV12-2 is a documented pseudogene. This CDR3 is built from 14 residues. The CDR3 nucleotides are TGTGCAAGTCGCTTCGGACAGGTTGGGACTGAAGCTTTCTTT. Translation gives CASRFGQVGTEAFF.

This sequence joins TRBV15 and TRBJ2-1; perhaps TRBD2 as D (5 bases). The CDR3 consists of 15 residues. V gave up 0 bases and J gave up 2 bases, with 8 bases separating them. Germline-derived CDR1 and CDR2 are LNHNV and YYDKDF (reference sequence). CDR3 nucleotides: TGTGCCACCAGCAGAGATGTGGGAGCCTACAATGAGCAGTTCTTC. This translates into CATSRDVGAYNEQFF.

V is TRBV29-1 and J is TRBJ2-1, with D unresolved. From germline, CDR1 is SQVTM and CDR2 ANQGSEA. The CDR3 contains 11 residues. Trimming shortened V by 3 bases and J by 8 bases, and 8 bases separated the two germline ends. In DNA, the CDR3 is TGCAGCGTTGAGAGTAACGATGAGCAGTTCTTC. It specifies CSVESNDEQFF.

In the case of this clone: This same CDR3 is encoded by further DNA sequences in the sample. This chain joins TRBV13 and TRBJ2-3, with 7 bases matching TRBD1. V lost 3 bases, J lost 3 bases, and 6 bases stayed unmatched. Germline CDR1 reads PRHDT; CDR2 reads FYEKMQ (reference sequence). This CDR3 comprises 15 residues. CDR3 sequence (DNA): TGTGCCAGCAGCTTGCGAGGGGGCAAGACAGATACGCAGTATTTT. Protein product: CASSLRGGKTDTQYF.

A single count supports this clone. CDR3 protein: CASSSPGTSTDTQYF. The CDR3 nucleotides read TGTGCCAGCAGCTCCCCCGGGACTAGCACAGATACGCAGTATTTT. This sequence joins TRBV11-2 and TRBJ2-3; TRBD2 is a possible D gene (6 bases). Trimming shortened V by 4 bases and J by 0 bases, and 11 bases separated the two germline ends. The CDR3 has 15 amino acids. Germline CDR1 and CDR2: SGHAT and FQNNGV.

This clone was observed a few times. The chain links TRBV6-5 to TRBJ1-1; D might be TRBD1 (6 bases). Germline V gene lookup returns CDR1 MNHEY and CDR2 SVGAGI. This CDR3 region has 15 residues. Trimming took 2 bases from V and 1 from J, leaving 11 bases between them. CDR3 sequence: CASSYMTGENTEAFF. For the CDR3, the DNA is TGTGCCAGCAGTTACATGACAGGAGAGAACACTGAAGCTTTCTTT.

V and J are TRBV29-1 and TRBJ1-1; 7 nucleotides match TRBD1. Trimming took 0 bases from V and 7 from J; bases not matched to a gene: 5. Looked up from germline, CDR1 is SQVTM and CDR2 is ANQGSEA. This CDR3 is built from 13 residues. The CDR3 is CSVEDSQGIEAFF. The CDR3 DNA is TGCAGCGTTGAAGATTCACAGGGGATTGAAGCTTTCTTT.

V gene TRBV11-2 combines with J gene TRBJ1-4; D gene uncertain. Germline V gene data show CDR1 as SGHAT and CDR2 as FQNNGV. Deletions cut 5 bases from V and 3 bases from J, with 4 bases between. The length of the CDR3 is 12 residues. The CDR3 nucleotides read TGTGCCAGCAGCCGCGCTAATGAAAAACTGTTTTTT. Protein sequence: CASSRANEKLFF.

V gene TRBV11-2 combines with J gene TRBJ1-2; D unclear. V gave up 6 bases and J gave up 8 bases, with 22 bases separating them. The germline V gene encodes CDR1 SGHAT and CDR2 FQNNGV. CDR3 length: 15 residues. The CDR3 nucleotides read TGTGCCAGCAGACTAGGGAATCTGGGGATTGGGGGCTACACCTTC. Protein: CASRLGNLGIGGYTF.

As for this clone: The sample has other DNA sequences that encode this CDR3 too. The rearrangement joins TRBV7-9 to TRBJ2-7; tentatively, D is TRBD2 (5 bases). Between the trimmed V and J ends, which lost 2 bases and 4 bases, there was a span of 6 bases. This CDR3 has 12 amino acids. Per the germline V gene, CDR1 is SEHNR and CDR2 is FQNEAQ (reference sequence). CDR3 DNA: TGTGCCAGCAGCTTACCGGGATACGAGCAGTACTTC. Its translation: CASSLPGYEQYF.

The genes are TRBV5-1 and TRBJ2-7; the D gene is possibly TRBD1 (6 bases). CDR3 size: 14 residues. The germline V gene has CDR1 SGHRS and CDR2 YFSETQ. V gave up 3 bases and J gave up 2 bases, with 12 bases separating them. CDR3 nucleotide sequence: TGCGCCAGCAGCTCTACAGGGCATCCCTACGAGCAGTACTTC. This translates into CASSSTGHPYEQYF.

The rearrangement uses TRBV18 and TRBJ1-3; possibly TRBD1 for D (5 bases). The CDR3 spans 14 residues. Looked up from germline, CDR1 is KGHSH and CDR2 is LQKENI. The germline V and J ends were trimmed by 3 bases and 4 bases, with 10 bases remaining between them. CDR3 coding DNA: TGTGCCAGCTCACCCCCAGGGCCCGGAAACACCATATATTTT. This encodes CASSPPGPGNTIYF. Full variable domain (rest looked up from reference TRBV18 and TRBJ1-3): NAGVMQNPRHLVRRRGQEARLRCSPMKGHSHVYWYRQLPEEGLKFMVYLQKENIIDESGMPKERFSAEFPKEGPSILRIQQVVRGDSAAYFCASSPPGPGNTIYFGEGSWLTVV.

The V and J genes are TRBV14 and TRBJ2-3, with no clear D. V was trimmed by 3 bases and J by 5 bases, leaving 9 bases between them. CDR1 SGHDN and CDR2 FVKESK come from the germline V gene. CDR3 length equals 13 residues. The CDR3 loop is CASSQALVDTQYF. In nucleotides, the CDR3 is TGTGCCAGCAGCCAGGCTTTGGTAGATACGCAGTATTTT.

The chain has TRBV9 and TRBJ1-2; TRBD1 aligns across 10 bases. Germline assignment: CDR1 SGDLS and CDR2 YYNGEE. CDR3 length equals 15 residues. Trimming at V came to 4 bases and at J to 4 bases, leaving 7 bases not matched to a gene. CDR3 DNA sequence: TGTGCCAGCAGCCCGAGGACAGGGGGGATCTATGGCTACACCTTC. Its translation: CASSPRTGGIYGYTF. Supplemented by reference TRBV9 and TRBJ1-2, the full variable domain reads DSGVTQTPKHLITATGQRVTLRCSPRSGDLSVYWYQQSLDQGLQFLIQYYNGEERAKGNILERFSAQQFPDLHSELNLSSLELGDSALYFCASSPRTGGIYGYTFGSGTRLTVV.

V gene TRBV5-6 combines with J gene TRBJ2-1; 7 bases fit TRBD2. The CDR3 runs to 17 residues. Unmatched junction bases numbered 12, after V lost 0 bases and J lost 6 bases. Germline CDR1 SGHDT, CDR2 YYEEEE. CDR3 residues: CASSLEGLAVISNEQFF. In DNA form, the CDR3 reads TGTGCCAGCAGCTTGGAGGGGCTAGCGGTTATTAGCAATGAGCAGTTCTTC.

The CDR3 reads CAWSLDISGNTIYF. In DNA form, the CDR3 reads TGTGCCTGGAGTTTGGACATCTCTGGAAACACCATATATTTT. The V and J genes are TRBV30 and TRBJ1-3, with D perhaps matching TRBD1 (5 bases). There are 14 residues in the CDR3. Germline CDR1 GTSNPN, CDR2 SVGIG (reference sequence). Trimming left V 2 bases short and J 0 bases short, with 8 bases between.

The chain employs TRBV20-1 and TRBJ1-2; the match to TRBD1 covers 7 bases. The V and J ends lost 3 bases and 10 bases, in that order; junction bases with no gene match: 5. CDR1 and CDR2 (germline): DFQATT, SNEGSKA (reference sequence). CDR3 length: 11 amino acids. This chain's CDR3 is CSARGQGDYTF. CDR3 DNA sequence: TGCAGTGCTAGGGGGCAGGGGGACTACACCTTC.

The chain employs TRBV4-2 and TRBJ2-3; 11 bases map to TRBD2. The CDR3 is 17 residues long. J lost 1 base, V lost 1 base, and 4 bases had no gene match. Germline CDR1 is LGHNA and CDR2 is YNFKEQ. The CDR3 loop reads CASSQVGLAGRTDTQYF. CDR3 in DNA: TGTGCCAGCAGCCAAGTCGGACTAGCGGGCCGCACAGATACGCAGTATTTT.

The V call is TRBV7-8, the J call TRBJ1-1, with 8 nucleotides matching TRBD1. V lost 4 bases, J lost 7 bases, and 8 bases stayed unmatched. The CDR3 has 14 residues. Germline CDR1 SGHVS, CDR2 FQNEAQ. The CDR3 DNA reads as TGTGCCAGCAGCTCTAGCCCCACAGGGGGTGAAGCTTTCTTT. It translates to CASSSSPTGGEAFF.

The chain carries TRBV6-5 and TRBJ1-1; 10 bases map to TRBD1. After removal of 5 bases from V and 6 bases from J, the junction contained 6 bases not matched to a gene. Germline values: CDR1 MNHEY, CDR2 SVGAGI. CDR3 size: 14 residues. CDR3 sequence reads: CASSESGQGAEAFF. CDR3 sequence (DNA): TGTGCCAGCAGTGAGTCTGGACAGGGGGCTGAAGCTTTCTTT.

This chain's CDR3 is CASTPSPRGGGYTF. The CDR3 DNA follows: TGTGCCAGCACTCCCTCCCCGAGGGGGGGTGGCTACACCTTC. This rearrangement joins TRBV6-1 to TRBJ1-2; D might be TRBD1 (6 bases). V was pared by 7 bases and J by 7 bases, with 19 bases between. The CDR3 has 14 amino acids. Germline assignment: CDR1 MNHNS and CDR2 SASEGT.